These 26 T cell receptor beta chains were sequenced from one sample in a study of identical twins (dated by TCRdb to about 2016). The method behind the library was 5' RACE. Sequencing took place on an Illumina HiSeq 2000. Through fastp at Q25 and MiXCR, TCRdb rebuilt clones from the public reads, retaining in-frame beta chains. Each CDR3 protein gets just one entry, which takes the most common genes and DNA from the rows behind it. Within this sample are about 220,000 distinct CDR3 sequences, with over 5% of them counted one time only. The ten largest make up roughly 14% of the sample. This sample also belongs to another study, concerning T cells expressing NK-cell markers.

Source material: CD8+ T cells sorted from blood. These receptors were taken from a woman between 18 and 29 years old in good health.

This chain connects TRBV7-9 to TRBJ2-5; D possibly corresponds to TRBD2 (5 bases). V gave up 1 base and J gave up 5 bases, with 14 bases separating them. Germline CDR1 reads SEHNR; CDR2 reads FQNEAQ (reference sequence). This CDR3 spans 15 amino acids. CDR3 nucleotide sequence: TGTGCCAGCAGCTTAGTTCAGGCTAGCCGTGAGACCCAGTACTTC. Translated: CASSLVQASRETQYF.

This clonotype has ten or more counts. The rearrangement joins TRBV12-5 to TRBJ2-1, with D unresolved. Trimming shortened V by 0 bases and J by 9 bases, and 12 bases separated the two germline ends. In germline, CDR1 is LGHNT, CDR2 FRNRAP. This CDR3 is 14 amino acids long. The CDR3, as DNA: TGTGCTAGTGGTTTGGTGTCCCCAAGCCCTGAGCAGTTCTTC. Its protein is CASGLVSPSPEQFF.

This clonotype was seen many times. CDR3 in amino acids: CASSPWWYEQFF. The DNA of the CDR3 is TGTGCCAGCAGCCCATGGTGGTACGAGCAGTTCTTC. V is TRBV7-9 and J is TRBJ2-1; D is ambiguous. The CDR3 length is 12 residues. Germline assignment: CDR1 SEHNR and CDR2 FQNEAQ (reference sequence). Trimming removed 5 bases at V and 10 bases at J, with 12 bases between.

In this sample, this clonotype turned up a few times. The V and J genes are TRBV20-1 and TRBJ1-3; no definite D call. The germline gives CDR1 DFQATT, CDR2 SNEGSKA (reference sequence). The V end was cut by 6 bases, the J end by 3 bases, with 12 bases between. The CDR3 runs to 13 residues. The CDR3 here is CSAHRAVGNTIYF. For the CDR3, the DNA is TGCAGTGCCCACCGGGCAGTTGGAAACACCATATATTTT.

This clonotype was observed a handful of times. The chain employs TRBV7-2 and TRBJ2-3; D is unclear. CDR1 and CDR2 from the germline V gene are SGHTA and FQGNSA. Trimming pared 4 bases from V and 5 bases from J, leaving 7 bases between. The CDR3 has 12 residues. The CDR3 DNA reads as TGTGCCAGCAGCTCTTTACGAGATACGCAGTATTTT. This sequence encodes CASSSLRDTQYF. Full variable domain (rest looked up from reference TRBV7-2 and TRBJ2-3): GAGVSQSPSNKVTEKGKDVELRCDPISGHTALYWYRQSLGQGLEFLIYFQGNSAPDKSGLPSDRFSAERTGGSVSTLTIQRTQQEDSAVYLCASSSLRDTQYFGPGTRLTVL.

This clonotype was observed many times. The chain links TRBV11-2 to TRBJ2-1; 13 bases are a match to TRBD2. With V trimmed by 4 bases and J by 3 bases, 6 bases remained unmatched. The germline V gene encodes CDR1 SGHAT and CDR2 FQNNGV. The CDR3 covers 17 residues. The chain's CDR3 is CASSSGTSGELYNEQFF. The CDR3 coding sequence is TGTGCCAGCAGCTCCGGGACTAGCGGGGAACTCTACAATGAGCAGTTCTTC.

CDR3 in amino acids: CARDRGYGYTF. The CDR3 nucleotides read TGTGCCAGGGACAGGGGTTATGGCTACACCTTC. The chain combines TRBV5-5 with TRBJ1-2; 9 bases fit TRBD1. The CDR3 spans 11 residues. The V gene end was trimmed by 8 bases and the J gene end by 5 bases; junction bases not matched to a gene: 1. Germline loops: CDR1 SGHKS, CDR2 YYEKEE (reference sequence).

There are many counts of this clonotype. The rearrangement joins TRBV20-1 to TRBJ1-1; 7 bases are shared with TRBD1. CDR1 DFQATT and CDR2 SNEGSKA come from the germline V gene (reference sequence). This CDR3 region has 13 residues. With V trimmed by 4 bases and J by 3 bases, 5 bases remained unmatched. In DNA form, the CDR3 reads TGCAGTGCTAAGTTCAGGGGGGACACTGAAGCTTTCTTT. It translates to CSAKFRGDTEAFF.

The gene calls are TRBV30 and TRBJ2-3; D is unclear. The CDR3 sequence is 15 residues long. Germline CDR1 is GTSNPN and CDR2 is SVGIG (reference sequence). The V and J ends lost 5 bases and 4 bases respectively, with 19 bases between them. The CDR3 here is CAWAAVALRPDTQYF. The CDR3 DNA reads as TGTGCCTGGGCCGCCGTAGCCCTCCGCCCAGATACGCAGTATTTT.

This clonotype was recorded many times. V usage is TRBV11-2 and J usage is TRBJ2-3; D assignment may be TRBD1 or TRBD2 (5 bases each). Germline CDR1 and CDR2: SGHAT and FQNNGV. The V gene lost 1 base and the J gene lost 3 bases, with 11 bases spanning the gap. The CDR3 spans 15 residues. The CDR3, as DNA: TGTGCCAGCAGCTTAGTTGGGACCCAAACAGATACGCAGTATTTT. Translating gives CASSLVGTQTDTQYF.

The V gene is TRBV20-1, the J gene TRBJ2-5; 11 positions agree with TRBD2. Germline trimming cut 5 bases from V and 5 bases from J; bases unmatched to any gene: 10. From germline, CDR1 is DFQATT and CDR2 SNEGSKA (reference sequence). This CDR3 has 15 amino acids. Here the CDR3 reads CSAAPGLAVMETQYF. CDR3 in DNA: TGCAGTGCTGCCCCGGGACTAGCGGTTATGGAGACCCAGTACTTC.

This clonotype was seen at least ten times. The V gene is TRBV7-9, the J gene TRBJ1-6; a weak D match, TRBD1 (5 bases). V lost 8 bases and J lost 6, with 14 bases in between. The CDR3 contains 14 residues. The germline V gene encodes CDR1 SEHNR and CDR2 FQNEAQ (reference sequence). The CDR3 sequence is CASSQVSGNSPLHF. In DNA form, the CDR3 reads TGTGCCAGCTCACAGGTTTCTGGTAATTCACCCCTCCACTTT.

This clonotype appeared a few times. In DNA form, the CDR3 reads TGTGCCAGCAGCTTCCTAGGAGGCGGGAGGTATGAAGAGACCCAGTACTTC. This sequence encodes CASSFLGGGRYEETQYF. The rearrangement uses TRBV7-9 and TRBJ2-5; 8 positions match TRBD2. The CDR3 is 17 residues long. V gave up 3 bases and J gave up 3 bases; unmatched junction bases: 12. Germline CDR1 and CDR2: SEHNR and FQNEAQ (reference sequence).

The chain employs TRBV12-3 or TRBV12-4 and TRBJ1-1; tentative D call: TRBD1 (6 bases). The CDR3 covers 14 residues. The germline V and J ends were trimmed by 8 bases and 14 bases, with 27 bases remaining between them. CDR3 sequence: CASVSEKEDSRGFF. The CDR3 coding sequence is TGTGCCAGCGTATCGGAGAAGGAGGACAGCCGGGGGTTCTTT.

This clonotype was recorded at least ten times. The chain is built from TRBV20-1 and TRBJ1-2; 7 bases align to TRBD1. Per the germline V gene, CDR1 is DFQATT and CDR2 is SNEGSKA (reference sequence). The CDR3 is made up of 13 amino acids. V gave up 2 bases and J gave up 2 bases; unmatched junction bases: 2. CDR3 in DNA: TGCAGTGCTAGACGGGACAGCAACTATGGCTACACCTTC. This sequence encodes CSARRDSNYGYTF.

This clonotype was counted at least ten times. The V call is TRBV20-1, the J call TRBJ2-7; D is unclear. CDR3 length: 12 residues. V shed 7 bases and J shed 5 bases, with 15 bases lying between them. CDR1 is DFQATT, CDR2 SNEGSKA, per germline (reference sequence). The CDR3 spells CSGGLGFDEQYF. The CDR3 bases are TGCAGTGGTGGTCTCGGGTTCGACGAGCAGTACTTC.

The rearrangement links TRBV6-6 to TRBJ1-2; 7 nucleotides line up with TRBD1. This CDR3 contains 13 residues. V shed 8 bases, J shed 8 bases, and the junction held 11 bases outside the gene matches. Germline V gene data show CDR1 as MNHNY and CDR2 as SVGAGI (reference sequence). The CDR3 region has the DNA TGTGCCAGCTCGGGGCAGCAGGGGGAGGGCTACACCTTC. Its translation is CASSGQQGEGYTF.

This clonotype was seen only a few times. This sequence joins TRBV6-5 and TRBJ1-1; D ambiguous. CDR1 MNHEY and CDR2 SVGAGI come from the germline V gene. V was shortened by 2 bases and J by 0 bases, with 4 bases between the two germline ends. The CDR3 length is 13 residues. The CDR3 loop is CASSYELNTEAFF. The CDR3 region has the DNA TGTGCCAGCAGTTACGAGTTGAACACTGAAGCTTTCTTT.

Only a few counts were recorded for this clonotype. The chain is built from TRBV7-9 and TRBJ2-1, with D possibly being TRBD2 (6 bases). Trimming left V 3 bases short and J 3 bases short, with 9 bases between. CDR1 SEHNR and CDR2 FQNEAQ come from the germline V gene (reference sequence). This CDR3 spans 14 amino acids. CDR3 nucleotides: TGTGCCAGCAGCTTGAGGGACTTCTACAATGAGCAGTTCTTC. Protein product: CASSLRDFYNEQFF.

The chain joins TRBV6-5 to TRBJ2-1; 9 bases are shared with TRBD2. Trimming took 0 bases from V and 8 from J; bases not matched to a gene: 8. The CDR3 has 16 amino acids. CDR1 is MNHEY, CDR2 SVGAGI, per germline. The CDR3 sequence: CASSYSTSGGSDEQFF. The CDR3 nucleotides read TGTGCCAGCAGTTACTCGACTAGCGGCGGGAGTGATGAGCAGTTCTTC.

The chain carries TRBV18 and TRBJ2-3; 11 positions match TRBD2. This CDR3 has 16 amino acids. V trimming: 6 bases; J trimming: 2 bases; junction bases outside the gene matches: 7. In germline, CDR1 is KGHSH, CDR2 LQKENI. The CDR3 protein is CASSPASGGFTDTQYF. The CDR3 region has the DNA TGTGCCAGCTCCCCTGCTAGCGGGGGGTTCACAGATACGCAGTATTTT.

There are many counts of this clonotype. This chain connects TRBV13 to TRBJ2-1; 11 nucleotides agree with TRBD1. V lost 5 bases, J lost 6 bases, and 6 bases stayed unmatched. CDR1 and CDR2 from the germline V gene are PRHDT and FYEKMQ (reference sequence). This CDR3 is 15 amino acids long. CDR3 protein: CASSAGTGGFNEQFF. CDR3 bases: TGTGCCAGCAGCGCAGGGACAGGGGGTTTCAATGAGCAGTTCTTC.

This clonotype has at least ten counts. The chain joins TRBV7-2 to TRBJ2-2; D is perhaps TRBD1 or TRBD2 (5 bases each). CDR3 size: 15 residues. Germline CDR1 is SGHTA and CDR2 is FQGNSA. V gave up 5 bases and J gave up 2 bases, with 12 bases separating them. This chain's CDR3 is CASSPRGVNTGELFF. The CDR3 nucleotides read TGTGCCAGCAGCCCTAGGGGAGTAAACACCGGGGAGCTGTTTTTT.

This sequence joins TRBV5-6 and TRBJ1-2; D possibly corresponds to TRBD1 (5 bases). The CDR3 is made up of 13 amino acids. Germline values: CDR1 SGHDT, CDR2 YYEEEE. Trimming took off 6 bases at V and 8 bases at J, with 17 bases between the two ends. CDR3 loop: CASTGGGSWGYTF. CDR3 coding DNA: TGTGCCAGCACGGGTGGGGGATCCTGGGGCTACACCTTC. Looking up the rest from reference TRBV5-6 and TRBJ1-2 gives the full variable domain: DAGVTQSPTHLIKTRGQQVTLRCSPKSGHDTVSWYQQALGQGPQFIFQYYEEEERQRGNFPDRFSGHQFPNYSSELNVNALLLGDSALYLCASTGGGSWGYTFGSGTRLTVV.

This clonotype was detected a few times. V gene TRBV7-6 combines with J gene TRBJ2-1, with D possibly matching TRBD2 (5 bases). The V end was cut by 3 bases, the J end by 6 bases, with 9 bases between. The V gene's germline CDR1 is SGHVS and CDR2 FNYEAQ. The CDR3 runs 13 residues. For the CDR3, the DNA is TGTGCCAGCAGCTTCGGACTTCGCAATGAGCAGTTCTTC. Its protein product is CASSFGLRNEQFF.

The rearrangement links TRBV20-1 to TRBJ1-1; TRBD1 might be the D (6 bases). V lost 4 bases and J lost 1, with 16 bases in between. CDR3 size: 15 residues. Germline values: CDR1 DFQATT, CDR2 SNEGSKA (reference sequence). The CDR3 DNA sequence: TGCAGTGCTACTCCCCCCGAGACAGGGAACACTGAAGCTTTCTTT. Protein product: CSATPPETGNTEAFF.